Below are 29 T cell receptor beta chains sequenced from a single sample in a study of T cells after yellow fever vaccination. TCRdb itself ran the 5' RACE reads through MiXCR, one entry per CDR3 protein. The table has hundreds of thousands of distinct CDR3 sequences, 6.2% seen once. Sequencing used PBMCs, obtained 5 days after the yellow fever booster vaccination. The source of these receptors is a man aged 25-45 years who received the YFV17D yellow fever vaccine.

A few counts support this clonotype. The chain has TRBV20-1 and TRBJ2-7; D might be TRBD1 (6 bases). Trimming took 3 bases from V and 4 from J, leaving 10 bases between them. The CDR3 sequence is 12 residues long. CDR1 and CDR2 from the germline V gene are DFQATT and SNEGSKA (reference sequence). The CDR3 nucleotides are TGCAGTGCTAGCAGGGGTACATACGAGCAGTACTTC. Translating gives CSASRGTYEQYF.

This clonotype was detected only a few times. The chain is built from TRBV20-1 and TRBJ1-2; possibly TRBD1 for D (5 bases). This CDR3 spans 13 amino acids. The V end lost 0 bases, the J end lost 8 bases, and 13 bases lay between the germline ends. CDR1 and CDR2 from the germline V gene are DFQATT and SNEGSKA (reference sequence). This CDR3 reads CSARDPGRGGYTF. The CDR3 nucleotides are TGCAGTGCTAGAGATCCGGGCCGGGGCGGCTACACCTTC.

This clonotype was observed at least ten times. The chain has TRBV7-2 and TRBJ2-2, with D unresolved. Germline CDR1 SGHTA, CDR2 FQGNSA. This CDR3 has 12 amino acids. The V end was cut by 6 bases, the J end by 6 bases, with 8 bases between. The CDR3 spells CASRVRSGELFF. The CDR3 region has the DNA TGTGCCAGCAGGGTTCGTTCCGGGGAGCTGTTTTTT.

This chain connects TRBV5-5 to TRBJ2-3; 8 bases align to TRBD2. This CDR3 has 18 amino acids. With V trimmed by 0 bases and J by 3 bases, 12 bases remained unmatched. Germline V lookup: CDR1 SGHKS, CDR2 YYEKEE (reference sequence). The CDR3 protein is CASSLAITGGPGTDTQYF. In nucleotides, the CDR3 is TGTGCCAGCAGCTTGGCCATCACGGGAGGGCCGGGGACAGATACGCAGTATTTT.

The rearrangement links TRBV7-2 to TRBJ2-1; 9 nucleotides match TRBD2. Germline V CDR1 and CDR2: SGHTA, FQGNSA. The length of the CDR3 is 15 residues. J lost 8 bases, V lost 1 base, and 6 bases had no gene match. The CDR3 spells CASSLVLSGSDEQFF. CDR3 in DNA: TGTGCCAGCAGCTTAGTGCTTAGCGGGAGCGATGAGCAGTTCTTC.

The J gene is TRBJ2-1, the V gene TRBV7-2; D not resolved. Germline V gives CDR1 SGHTA, CDR2 FQGNSA. Trimming cost V 2 bases and J 4 bases, with 9 bases left between them. The CDR3 runs 14 residues. CDR3 protein: CASSLSPSYNEQFF. The DNA of the CDR3 is TGTGCCAGCAGCTTATCCCCCTCTTACAATGAGCAGTTCTTC.

The chain uses TRBV12-3 or TRBV12-4 and TRBJ2-1; 14 bases map to TRBD2. This CDR3 has 15 residues. V shed 4 bases and J 9 bases; nucleotides not matched to a gene: 5. The CDR3, as DNA: TGTGCCAGCAGTTCGGGACTAGCGGGAGCCGCTGAGCAGTTCTTC. This sequence encodes CASSSGLAGAAEQFF.

This clonotype was seen more than once but under ten times. CDR3 loop: CASMNRDRAMTDTQYF. CDR3 nucleotide sequence: TGCGCCAGCATGAATAGGGACAGGGCGATGACAGATACGCAGTATTTT. The rearrangement joins TRBV5-1 to TRBJ2-3; TRBD1 agrees at 9 bases. V was clipped by 6 bases and J by 3 bases; unmatched bases: 11. The germline CDR1 and CDR2 sequences are SGHRS and YFSETQ. This CDR3 comprises 16 residues.

In its sample, this clonotype was seen a few times. The chain recombines TRBV14 with TRBJ1-2, with a tentative D call TRBD1 (6 bases). CDR1 and CDR2 (germline): SGHDN, FVKESK. The CDR3 is made up of 15 amino acids. Between the trimmed V and J ends, which lost 0 bases and 2 bases, there was a span of 10 bases. The DNA for the CDR3 is TGTGCCAGCAGCCAAGATTCAGGGGTGAACTATGGCTACACCTTC. Its protein product is CASSQDSGVNYGYTF. The variable domain in full, with the rest retrieved from reference TRBV14 and TRBJ1-2, is EAGVTQFPSHSVIEKGQTVTLRCDPISGHDNLYWYRRVMGKEIKFLLHFVKESKQDESGMPNNRFLAERTGGTYSTLKVQPAELEDSGVYFCASSQDSGVNYGYTFGSGTRLTVV.

V usage is TRBV3-1 and J usage is TRBJ1-3, with 11 bases fitting TRBD1. Germline V gene lookup returns CDR1 LGHDT and CDR2 YNNKEL (reference sequence). Trimming removed 1 base from V and 4 bases from J; junction bases left unmatched: 6. This CDR3 is built from 17 residues. The CDR3 DNA reads as TGTGCCAGCAGCCAAGGCGGACAGGGGGCGGGAGGAAACACCATATATTTT. It encodes CASSQGGQGAGGNTIYF.

This rearrangement joins TRBV7-2 to TRBJ2-1, with D perhaps TRBD2 (5 bases). Germline lookup yields CDR1 SGHTA and CDR2 FQGNSA. This CDR3 is built from 15 residues. V lost 5 bases, J lost 0 bases, and 11 bases lay in between. DNA of the CDR3: TGTGCCAGCAGCCGAGCGGCGAGCTCCTACAATGAGCAGTTCTTC. Amino acids: CASSRAASSYNEQFF. Based on the CDR3 plus reference TRBV7-2 and TRBJ2-1, the full variable domain is GAGVSQSPSNKVTEKGKDVELRCDPISGHTALYWYRQSLGQGLEFLIYFQGNSAPDKSGLPSDRFSAERTGGSVSTLTIQRTQQEDSAVYLCASSRAASSYNEQFFGPGTRLTVL.

The V gene is TRBV20-1, the J gene TRBJ1-1; TRBD1 might be the D (5 bases). CDR1 and CDR2 from the germline V gene are DFQATT and SNEGSKA (reference sequence). The CDR3 has 12 residues. Trimming pared 5 bases from V and 1 base from J, leaving 8 bases between. The CDR3 sequence is CSALGQNTEAFF. DNA of the CDR3: TGCAGTGCTCTGGGGCAGAACACTGAAGCTTTCTTT.

The V gene is TRBV5-5, the J gene TRBJ2-7; tentative D call: TRBD2 (5 bases). The length of the CDR3 is 15 residues. Per germline, CDR1 SGHKS and CDR2 YYEKEE (reference sequence). V lost 4 bases, J lost 7 bases, and 21 bases lay in between. The chain's CDR3 is CASSPEEEGPPEQYF. The CDR3, as DNA: TGTGCCAGCAGCCCGGAGGAAGAAGGGCCGCCGGAGCAGTACTTC.

This clonotype was seen a handful of times. The V call is TRBV6-2 or TRBV6-3, the J call TRBJ2-7; tentative D call: TRBD2 (6 bases). The CDR3 runs 15 residues. Trimming removed 2 bases at V and 7 bases at J, with 18 bases between. CDR1 and CDR2 (germline): MNHEY, SVGEGT. The CDR3 region is CASSYGRDWSREQYF. The CDR3 bases are TGTGCCAGCAGTTACGGTCGGGACTGGTCTCGGGAGCAGTACTTC.

A few counts support this clonotype. The rearrangement joins TRBV23-1 to TRBJ1-4, with D possibly being TRBD1 (6 bases). TRBV23-1 is recorded as an ORF, its role being uncertain. CDR3 size: 15 residues. The CDR3 nucleotides read TGCCCCTCTCCCGGGCGGCGGGGACAAAGAGAAAAACTGTTTTTT. As protein: CPSPGRRGQREKLFF.

This clonotype was counted only a few times. The chain uses TRBV12-3 or TRBV12-4 and TRBJ2-7, with TRBD2 matching over 7 bases. V lost 3 bases, J lost 0 bases, and 5 bases stayed unmatched. CDR3 size: 15 residues. CDR3 region: CASSFNPGGSYEQYF. The CDR3 DNA is TGTGCCAGCAGTTTCAACCCGGGGGGCTCCTACGAGCAGTACTTC.

This clonotype has a count of ten or more. The V call is TRBV20-1, the J call TRBJ2-1, with D maybe TRBD2 (6 bases). V was clipped by 3 bases and J by 12 bases, with 21 bases between them. The CDR3 is 14 residues long. CDR1 is DFQATT and CDR2 is SNEGSKA in the germline V gene (reference sequence). In DNA, the CDR3 is TGCAGTGCTAGTGGGTCGGCGGGATCCCGCGGGCAGTTCTTC. Amino acids: CSASGSAGSRGQFF.

This clonotype was found many times. V usage is TRBV3-1 and J usage is TRBJ2-3; D call uncertain. Germline values: CDR1 LGHDT, CDR2 YNNKEL (reference sequence). The CDR3 contains 11 residues. The ends were cut back, 5 bases at V and 7 bases at J, with 7 bases in the middle. CDR3 in amino acids: CASSRTNTQYF. In DNA, the CDR3 is TGTGCCAGCAGCAGGACGAATACGCAGTATTTT.

This clonotype was detected a few times. The V call is TRBV20-1, the J call TRBJ2-1, with 9 bases lining up with TRBD2. V dropped 3 bases and J dropped 10; count of bases not matched to a gene: 7. Germline V lookup: CDR1 DFQATT, CDR2 SNEGSKA (reference sequence). The CDR3 loop spans 13 amino acids. CDR3 loop: CSARDLAGWEQFF. CDR3 DNA: TGCAGTGCTAGGGACCTAGCGGGATGGGAGCAGTTCTTC.

There are many counts of this clonotype. V gene TRBV20-1 combines with J gene TRBJ2-1; a weak D match, TRBD2 (6 bases). V gave up 5 bases and J gave up 4 bases, with 18 bases separating them. The CDR3 contains 15 residues. Germline-derived CDR1 and CDR2 are DFQATT and SNEGSKA (reference sequence). CDR3 sequence reads: CSASQGGKGYNEQFF. DNA for the CDR3: TGCAGTGCTTCCCAGGGAGGAAAGGGGTACAATGAGCAGTTCTTC.

The table lists this clonotype with many counts. The rearrangement joins TRBV18 to TRBJ2-6, with TRBD1 matching 10 bases. The CDR3 has 18 amino acids. The junction had 6 bases not matched to a gene; V was cut back by 2 bases and J by 2 bases. Germline values: CDR1 KGHSH, CDR2 LQKENI. The CDR3, as DNA: TGTGCCAGCTCACCAAATGACAGGGGGCTACCTGGGGCCAACGTCCTGACTTTC. Translating it yields CASSPNDRGLPGANVLTF.

The chain employs TRBV6-1 and TRBJ2-7, with TRBD2 as a possible D gene (6 bases). Trimming left V 6 bases short and J 0 bases short, with 9 bases between. Germline V gene lookup returns CDR1 MNHNS and CDR2 SASEGT. The CDR3 has 13 amino acids. DNA for the CDR3: TGTGCCAGCAGGGGACTGTCCTCCTACGAGCAGTACTTC. Translation: CASRGLSSYEQYF.

This clonotype was recorded at least ten times. The rearrangement uses TRBV20-1 and TRBJ1-6, with 7 bases fitting TRBD1. The CDR3 length is 13 residues. CDR1 and CDR2 from the germline V gene are DFQATT and SNEGSKA (reference sequence). V shed 5 bases, J shed 5 bases, and the junction held 3 bases outside the gene matches. CDR3 DNA: TGCAGTGCTTCCGGGACAGATAATTCACCCCTCCACTTT. Amino acids: CSASGTDNSPLHF.

This clonotype was recorded a few times. The chain uses TRBV20-1 and TRBJ2-1; 8 positions agree with TRBD1. The CDR3 contains 16 residues. With V trimmed by 3 bases and J by 0 bases, 7 bases remained unmatched. Germline-derived CDR1 and CDR2 are DFQATT and SNEGSKA (reference sequence). In DNA form, the CDR3 reads TGCAGTGCTAGGAGGACAGGGATGGGCTCCTACAATGAGCAGTTCTTC. The encoded protein is CSARRTGMGSYNEQFF.

The table lists this clonotype with many counts. The chain combines TRBV6-2 or TRBV6-3 with TRBJ2-2, with 9 bases that match TRBD2. V lost 0 bases and J lost 4; bases outside the gene matches: 9. This CDR3 comprises 18 residues. Germline loops: CDR1 MNHEY, CDR2 SVGEGT. CDR3 sequence reads: CASSYSRSGRLGTGELFF. The DNA of the CDR3 is TGTGCCAGCAGTTACTCACGCAGCGGGAGGTTAGGCACCGGGGAGCTGTTTTTT.

In its sample, this clonotype was seen a few times. The CDR3 region has the DNA TGCAGCGCCCGGACCTTCTCGGCAGGGGAGCCCAATGAGCAGTTCTTC. Translation: CSARTFSAGEPNEQFF. The chain links TRBV29-1 to TRBJ2-1, with D tentatively TRBD1 (6 bases). CDR1 and CDR2 (germline): SQVTM, ANQGSEA. Between the trimmed V and J ends, which lost 7 bases and 6 bases, there was a span of 25 bases. The CDR3 consists of 16 residues.

This clonotype was observed many times. J is TRBJ2-7 and V is TRBV10-3; 7 nucleotides match TRBD1. This CDR3 region has 14 residues. The V segment lost 7 bases and the J segment 2 bases; nucleotides outside the gene matches: 8. Germline lookup yields CDR1 ENHRY and CDR2 SYGVKD. In DNA, the CDR3 is TGTGCCATCACCACTACAGGGGACCCCTACGAGCAGTACTTC. This encodes CAITTTGDPYEQYF.

This clonotype was seen only a few times. The chain links TRBV4-1 to TRBJ2-2; D gene unclear. The ends were cut back, 10 bases at V and 1 base at J, with 10 bases in the middle. CDR1 and CDR2 (germline): MGHRA, YSYEKL. CDR3 length equals 13 residues. The CDR3 DNA is TGCGCCACAGATGAAGGGAACACCGGGGAGCTGTTTTTT. It specifies CATDEGNTGELFF.

The chain is built from TRBV20-1 and TRBJ2-2; 7 bases fit TRBD1. The CDR3 sequence is 18 residues long. J gave up 0 bases and V 0 bases, and 10 bases lay outside the gene matches. Germline CDR1 DFQATT, CDR2 SNEGSKA (reference sequence). The CDR3 DNA reads as TGCAGTGCTAGAGATCGTCGCAGGGGGACCGCGAACACCGGGGAGCTGTTTTTT. This encodes CSARDRRRGTANTGELFF.